The source of this T cell receptor beta chain is a study of graft-versus-host responses after intestinal transplantation. Study-wide context: The transplants performed in recipients were multivisceral, liver-intestinal, or isolated intestinal. Anti-thymocyte globulin served as induction for all recipients, who then took tacrolimus and steroids for about 3 years.

Notes on the study in general: Researchers found GvH clones in recipient marrow, and some showed up first in ileum or blood.

On this clone: The antigen remains unidentified.

Measured with immunoSEQ multiplex PCR; TCRdb has only the in-frame clones, and not every one. The sample consists of 130,000 to 150,000 clones, about 93% of them appearing once. The CDR3 runs 17 residues. V lost 2 bases, J lost 3 bases, and 13 bases stayed unmatched. Germline assignment: CDR1 SNHLY and CDR2 FYNNEI. The sequence was obtained from a human donor who received an intestinal transplant. The V gene is TRBV2, the J gene TRBJ2-7; 7 bases align to TRBD1. The specimen comprised unstimulated CD4+ T cells sorted from spleen or lymph node cells, sampled before intestinal transplant. The CDR3 DNA reads TGTGCCAGCAGTGAATCGCCCACAGGGGCCGTGGGCTACGAGCAGTACTTC. Translated: CASSESPTGAVGYEQYF.